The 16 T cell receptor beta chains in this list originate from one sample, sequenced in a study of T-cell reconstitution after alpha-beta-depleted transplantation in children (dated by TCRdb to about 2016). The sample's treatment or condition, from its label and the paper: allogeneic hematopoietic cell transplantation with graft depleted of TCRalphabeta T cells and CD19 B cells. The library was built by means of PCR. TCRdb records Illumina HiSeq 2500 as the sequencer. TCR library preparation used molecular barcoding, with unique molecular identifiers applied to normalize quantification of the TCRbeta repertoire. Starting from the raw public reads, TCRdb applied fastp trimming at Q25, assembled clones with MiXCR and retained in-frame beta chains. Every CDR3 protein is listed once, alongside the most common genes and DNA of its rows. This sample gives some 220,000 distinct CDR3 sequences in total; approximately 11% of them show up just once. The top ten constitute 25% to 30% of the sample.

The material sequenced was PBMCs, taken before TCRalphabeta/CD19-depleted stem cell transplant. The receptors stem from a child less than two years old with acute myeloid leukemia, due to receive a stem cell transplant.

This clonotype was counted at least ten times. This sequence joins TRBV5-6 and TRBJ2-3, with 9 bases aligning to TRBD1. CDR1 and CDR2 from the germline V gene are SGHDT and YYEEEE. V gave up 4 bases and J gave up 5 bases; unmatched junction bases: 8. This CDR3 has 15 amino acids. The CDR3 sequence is CASSPDRGLKDTQYF. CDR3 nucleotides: TGTGCCAGCAGCCCTGACAGGGGGTTGAAAGATACGCAGTATTTT.

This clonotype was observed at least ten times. The CDR3 nucleotides are TGTGCCGCACGCGGGAGTTTGTACACCGGGGAGCTGTTTTTT. Translating it yields CAARGSLYTGELFF. V is TRBV7-9 and J is TRBJ2-2, with TRBD2 matching over 7 bases. The V segment lost 11 bases and the J segment 3 bases; nucleotides outside the gene matches: 9. The CDR3 consists of 14 residues. Germline CDR1 and CDR2: SEHNR and FQNEAQ (reference sequence).

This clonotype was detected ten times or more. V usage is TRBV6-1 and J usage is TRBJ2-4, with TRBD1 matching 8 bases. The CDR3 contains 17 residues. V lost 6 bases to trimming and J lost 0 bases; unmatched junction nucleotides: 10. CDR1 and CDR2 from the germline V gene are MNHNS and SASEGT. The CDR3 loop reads CASRGLDRALAKNIQYF. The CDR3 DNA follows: TGTGCCAGCAGGGGGTTGGACAGGGCCTTAGCCAAAAACATTCAGTACTTC.

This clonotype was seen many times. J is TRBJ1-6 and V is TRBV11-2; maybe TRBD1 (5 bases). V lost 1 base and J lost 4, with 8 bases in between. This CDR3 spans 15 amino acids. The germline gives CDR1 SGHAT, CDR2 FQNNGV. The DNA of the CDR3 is TGTGCCAGCAGCTTAGGGGGCCCTTATAATTCACCCCTCCACTTT. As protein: CASSLGGPYNSPLHF.

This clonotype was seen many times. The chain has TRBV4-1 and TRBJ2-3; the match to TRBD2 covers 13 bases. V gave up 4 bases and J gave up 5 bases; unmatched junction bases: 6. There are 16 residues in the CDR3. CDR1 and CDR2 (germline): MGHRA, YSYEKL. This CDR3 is CASSPRGLAGLDTQYF. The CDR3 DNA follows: TGCGCCAGCAGCCCGAGGGGACTAGCGGGACTAGATACGCAGTATTTT.

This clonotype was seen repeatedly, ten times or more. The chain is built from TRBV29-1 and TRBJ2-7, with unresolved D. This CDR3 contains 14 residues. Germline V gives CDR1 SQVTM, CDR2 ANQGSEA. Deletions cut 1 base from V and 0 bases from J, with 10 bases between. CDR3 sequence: CSVEGGITSYEQYF. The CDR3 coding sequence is TGCAGCGTTGAAGGGGGTATAACCTCCTACGAGCAGTACTTC.

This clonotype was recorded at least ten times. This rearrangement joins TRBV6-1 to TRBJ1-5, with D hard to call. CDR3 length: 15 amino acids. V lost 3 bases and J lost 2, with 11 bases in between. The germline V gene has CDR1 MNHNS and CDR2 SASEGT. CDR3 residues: CASSDLGIGNQPQHF. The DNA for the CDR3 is TGTGCCAGCAGTGACCTGGGGATCGGCAATCAGCCCCAGCATTTT.

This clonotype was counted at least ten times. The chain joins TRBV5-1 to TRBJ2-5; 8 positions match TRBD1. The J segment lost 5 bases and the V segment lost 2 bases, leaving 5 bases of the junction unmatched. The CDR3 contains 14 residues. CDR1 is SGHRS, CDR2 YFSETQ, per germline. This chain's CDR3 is CASSFGQGSETQYF. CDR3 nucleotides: TGCGCCAGCAGCTTCGGACAGGGAAGTGAGACCCAGTACTTC.

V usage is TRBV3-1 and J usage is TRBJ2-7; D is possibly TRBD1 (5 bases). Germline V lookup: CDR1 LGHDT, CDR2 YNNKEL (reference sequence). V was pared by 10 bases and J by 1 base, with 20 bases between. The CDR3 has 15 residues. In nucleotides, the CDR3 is TGTGCCACCTCCCAGGGTGGGTACCTTTCCTACGAGCAGTACTTC. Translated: CATSQGGYLSYEQYF.

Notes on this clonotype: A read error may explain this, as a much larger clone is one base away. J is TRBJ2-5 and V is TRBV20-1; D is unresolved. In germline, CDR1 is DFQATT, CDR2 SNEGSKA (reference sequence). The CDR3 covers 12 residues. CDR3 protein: CSAIALQETQSF. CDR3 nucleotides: TGCAGTGCTATCGCCTTACAAGAGACCCAGTCCTTC.

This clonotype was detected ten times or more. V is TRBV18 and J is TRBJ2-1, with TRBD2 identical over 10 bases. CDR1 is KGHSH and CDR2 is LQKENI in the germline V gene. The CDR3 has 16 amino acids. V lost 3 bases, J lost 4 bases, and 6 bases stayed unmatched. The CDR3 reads CASSPGLARGYNEQFF. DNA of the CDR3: TGTGCCAGCTCACCGGGACTAGCGAGGGGGTACAATGAGCAGTTCTTC.

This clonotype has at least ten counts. For the CDR3, the DNA is TGTGCCAGCAGCCAAATGCACAGGGAGACAGATACGCAGTATTTT. It is translated as CASSQMHRETDTQYF. The chain is built from TRBV3-1 and TRBJ2-3; D might be TRBD1 (6 bases). Germline V CDR1 and CDR2: LGHDT, YNNKEL (reference sequence). The V and J ends lost 2 bases and 3 bases respectively, with 12 bases between them. The CDR3 sequence is 15 residues long.

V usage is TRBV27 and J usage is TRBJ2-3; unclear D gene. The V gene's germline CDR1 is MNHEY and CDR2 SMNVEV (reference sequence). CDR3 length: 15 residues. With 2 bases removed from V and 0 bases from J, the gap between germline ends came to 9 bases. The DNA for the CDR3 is TGTGCCAGCAGTTTAGGATGGTATAGCACAGATACGCAGTATTTT. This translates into CASSLGWYSTDTQYF.

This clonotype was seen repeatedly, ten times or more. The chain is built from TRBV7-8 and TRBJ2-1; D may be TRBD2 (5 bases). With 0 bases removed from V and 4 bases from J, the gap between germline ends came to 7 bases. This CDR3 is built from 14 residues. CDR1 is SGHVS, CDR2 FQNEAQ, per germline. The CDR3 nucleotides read TGTGCCAGCAGCTTAGCACTAGTTTACAATGAGCAGTTCTTC. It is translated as CASSLALVYNEQFF.

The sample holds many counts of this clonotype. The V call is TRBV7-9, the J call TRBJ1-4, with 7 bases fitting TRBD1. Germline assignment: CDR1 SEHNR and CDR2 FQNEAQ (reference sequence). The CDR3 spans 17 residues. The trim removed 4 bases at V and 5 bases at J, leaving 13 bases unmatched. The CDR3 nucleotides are TGTGCCAGCAGCTCTATTCTCGGGACAGCTCCAAATGAAAAACTGTTTTTT. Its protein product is CASSSILGTAPNEKLFF.

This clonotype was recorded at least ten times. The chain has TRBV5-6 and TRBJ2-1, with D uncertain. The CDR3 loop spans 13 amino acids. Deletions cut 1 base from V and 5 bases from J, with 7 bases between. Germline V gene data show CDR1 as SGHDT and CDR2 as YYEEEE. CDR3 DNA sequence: TGTGCCAGCAGCTTGCGTCCCAACAATGAGCAGTTCTTC. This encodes CASSLRPNNEQFF.